This entry describes one T cell receptor beta chain. The antigen is unknown. The data are from a study of monozygotic twins with inflammatory bowel disease. The blood volume drawn from each donor was around 2.5 ml. The germline V gene has CDR1 LGHDT and CDR2 YNNKEL (reference sequence). The length of the CDR3 is 12 residues. TCRdb re-analyzed the 5' RACE reads; it lists each CDR3 protein once, without DNA. The sample's table shows 200,000 to 250,000 distinct CDR3 sequences. Study outcomes and limitations: A reduction in TCRbeta diversity (inverse Simpson) was seen in IBD patients relative to healthy co-twins. Healthy twins showed more clonotype sharing with others than IBD patients, especially patients with disease activity.

The chain uses TRBV3-1 and TRBJ1-1. The specimen was blood. This sequence originates from a human donor with ulcerative colitis or Crohn's disease, or a healthy co-twin of an affected twin (not recorded which). This CDR3 reads CASSQEDDEAFF.